The subject of this entry is one T cell receptor (beta chain). Different DNA sequences within this sample yield the same CDR3. The data are from a study of blood T cell repertoires in COVID-19. At the level of the study: Collection of acute and convalescent COVID-19 samples took place in the United States, Italy and Spain. The analysed material was cDNA or gDNA that came from T cells, B-cell-depleted T cells, or PBMCs.

Authors' data handling: Reference gene primer amplification gave estimated nucleated cell counts. The assay was immunoSEQ multiplex PCR, and TCRdb's table has in-frame clones only and misses some. V, J and clone size are taken as reported in that table, and D and trimming were inferred from the DNA itself. In the table there are 150,000 to 200,000 clones, 70% to 90% of which are singletons. The source is a man aged 55 to 69 with active or convalescent COVID-19. Input material: peripheral blood.

The CDR3 DNA sequence: TGTGCCAGCAGTGGGGACAGGGGTGGCAATCAGCCCCAGCATTTT. This encodes CASSGDRGGNQPQHF. This chain joins TRBV2 and TRBJ1-5; TRBD1 matches at 10 bases. In germline, CDR1 is SNHLY, CDR2 FYNNEI. V was clipped by 4 bases and J by 2 bases; unmatched bases: 2. This CDR3 comprises 15 residues.